This is a list of T cell receptor beta chains from one sample in a study of Tregs in tolerant kidney transplant recipients. Clones were sequenced by immunoSEQ multiplex PCR, and TCRdb holds only the in-frame ones, with some missing. Of about 90,000 clones in the sample, roughly 93% were seen once. This sample comprised CD4+ T cells from blood (PBMCs), obtained 12 months after the transplant. Receptors originate from a human patient who received a combined kidney and bone marrow transplant. Some T cells may possibly be graft donor cells. Both conserved end residues are part of each CDR3. A D gene is named only where the DNA matches it firmly. Some rows mark clone size as missing; the rest say once, few, many or name a class of expanded clone.

V gene: TRBV6-5
J gene: TRBJ1-5
clone size: -
D gene: TRBD1
CDR3 DNA: TGTGCCAGCAGTTACTCGGGGGACAGGGGAAGGCAGCCCCAGCATTTT
CDR3 protein: CASSYSGDRGRQPQHF

V gene: TRBV10-3
J gene: TRBJ2-5
clone size: -
D gene: -
CDR3 DNA: TGTGCCATCAGTGAGTTACTGTACCAAGAGACCCAGTACTTC
CDR3 protein: CAISELLYQETQYF

V gene: TRBV6-4
J gene: TRBJ2-6
clone size: once
D gene: -
CDR3 DNA: TGTGCCAGCAGGGCGGGGGGGGCCAACGTCCTGACTTTC
CDR3 protein: CASRAGGANVLTF

V gene: TRBV4-1
J gene: TRBJ2-3
clone size: -
D gene: TRBD2
CDR3 DNA: TGCGCCAGCAGCCAAGTTCTAGCGGGAGTCATGTATACGCAGTATTTT
CDR3 protein: CASSQVLAGVMYTQYF

V gene: TRBV7-2
J gene: TRBJ1-2
clone size: -
D gene: TRBD1
CDR3 DNA: TGTGCCAGCAGCCGGACAGGCCGGTATGGCTACACCTTC
CDR3 protein: CASSRTGRYGYTF

V gene: TRBV10-3
J gene: TRBJ1-1
clone size: -
D gene: TRBD1
CDR3 DNA: TGTGCCATCAGTAGACAGGGTAGCACTGAAGCTTTCTTT
CDR3 protein: CAISRQGSTEAFF

V gene: TRBV5-1
J gene: TRBJ2-6
clone size: -
D gene: -
CDR3 DNA: TGCGCCAGCAGGATATGGTACTCGTCTGGGGCCAACGTCCTGACTTTC
CDR3 protein: CASRIWYSSGANVLTF

V gene: TRBV18
J gene: TRBJ2-7
clone size: -
D gene: -
CDR3 DNA: TGTGCCAGCTCGCCTCGACAGACTAGCTCCTACGAGCAGTACTTC
CDR3 protein: CASSPRQTSSYEQYF

V gene: TRBV6-1
J gene: TRBJ1-2
clone size: -
D gene: TRBD1
CDR3 DNA: TGTGCCAGCAGTGTGGACAGGGGTCGCGATGGCTACACCTTC
CDR3 protein: CASSVDRGRDGYTF

V gene: TRBV6-5
J gene: TRBJ1-4
clone size: -
D gene: TRBD1
CDR3 DNA: TGTGCCAGCAGTCTCGACAGGGGCAACGAAAAACTGTTTTTT
CDR3 protein: CASSLDRGNEKLFF

V gene: TRBV5-1
J gene: TRBJ1-2
clone size: once
D gene: TRBD1
CDR3 DNA: TGCGCCAGCAGCTCATCCGACAGGGATTTGCCTCGGGGCTACACCTTC
CDR3 protein: CASSSSDRDLPRGYTF

V gene: TRBV7-2
J gene: TRBJ2-3
clone size: -
D gene: TRBD2
CDR3 DNA: TGTGCCAGCAGCTTAGTGGGCCTAGCGGGACTCACAGATACGCAGTATTTT
CDR3 protein: CASSLVGLAGLTDTQYF

V gene: TRBV10-3
J gene: TRBJ2-7
clone size: -
D gene: TRBD2
CDR3 DNA: TGTGCCATCAACGAGCGGGAGTCCTACGAGCAGTACTTC
CDR3 protein: CAINERESYEQYF

V gene: TRBV30
J gene: TRBJ2-3
clone size: once
D gene: TRBD1
CDR3 DNA: TGTGCCTGGAGTGTACGACAGGGGGGTACGGGGCCAGATACGCAGTATTTT
CDR3 protein: CAWSVRQGGTGPDTQYF

V gene: TRBV29-1
J gene: TRBJ2-6
clone size: -
D gene: -
CDR3 DNA: TGCAGCGCCCTCCACAGGGTTCCTTACTCTGGGGCCAACGTCCTGACTTTC
CDR3 protein: CSALHRVPYSGANVLTF

V gene: TRBV7-9
J gene: TRBJ2-1
clone size: -
D gene: TRBD1
CDR3 DNA: TGTGCCAGCAGCCCCTGGACAGGGCCGGGAGATGAGCAGTTCTTC
CDR3 protein: CASSPWTGPGDEQFF

V gene: TRBV5-4
J gene: TRBJ2-7
clone size: -
D gene: -
CDR3 DNA: TGTGCCAGCAGCTTGGGGGCAGGGGCGATCTACGAGCAGTACTTC
CDR3 protein: CASSLGAGAIYEQYF

V gene: TRBV7-6
J gene: TRBJ2-7
clone size: -
D gene: TRBD1
CDR3 DNA: TGTGCCAGCAGCTTAGGTGGGACAGGGAACGAGCAGTACTTC
CDR3 protein: CASSLGGTGNEQYF

V gene: TRBV18
J gene: TRBJ1-2
clone size: -
D gene: -
CDR3 DNA: TGTGCCAGCTCACCAGGGGCCGAGATCAGCCTCTATGGCTACACCTTC
CDR3 protein: CASSPGAEISLYGYTF

V gene: TRBV4-3
J gene: TRBJ2-1
clone size: -
D gene: TRBD2
CDR3 DNA: TGCGCCAGCAGCTCCACCGGACTAGCGGACAATGAGCAGTTCTTC
CDR3 protein: CASSSTGLADNEQFF

V gene: TRBV21-1
J gene: TRBJ2-7
clone size: -
D gene: -
CDR3 DNA: TGTGCCAGCCCCTATCAACGGGCAGGGATCCTCTACGAGCAGTACTTC
CDR3 protein: CASPYQRAGILYEQYF

V gene: TRBV7-2
J gene: TRBJ2-6
clone size: -
D gene: TRBD2
CDR3 DNA: TGTGCCAGCAGCTTTTCGCTAGCGGGACTTTCGGGGGCCAACGTCCTGACTTTC
CDR3 protein: CASSFSLAGLSGANVLTF

V gene: TRBV4-3
J gene: TRBJ2-1
clone size: -
D gene: TRBD2
CDR3 DNA: TGCGCCAGCAGCCAAGATCCGCTAGCGGGCAATGTTTACAATGAGCAGTTCTTC
CDR3 protein: CASSQDPLAGNVYNEQFF

V gene: TRBV4-1
J gene: TRBJ2-3
clone size: -
D gene: -
CDR3 DNA: TGCGCCAGCAGCCAAGATGACAACCCTAGCACAGATACGCAGTATTTT
CDR3 protein: CASSQDDNPSTDTQYF

V gene: TRBV5-1
J gene: TRBJ1-4
clone size: -
D gene: TRBD1
CDR3 DNA: TGCGCCAGCAGCTTGAATCCAGGGGGCGAAGAAAAACTGTTTTTT
CDR3 protein: CASSLNPGGEEKLFF

V gene: TRBV5-1
J gene: TRBJ1-5
clone size: -
D gene: -
CDR3 DNA: TGCGCCAGCAGCTTGGGGGGAGGGGAGCCCCAGCATTTT
CDR3 protein: CASSLGGGEPQHF

V gene: TRBV5-5
J gene: TRBJ2-2
clone size: -
D gene: TRBD1
CDR3 DNA: TGTGCCAGCAGCTTCCGGGGGACAGGGGTGGAGACCGGGGAGCTGTTTTTT
CDR3 protein: CASSFRGTGVETGELFF

V gene: TRBV2
J gene: TRBJ2-7
clone size: -
D gene: -
CDR3 DNA: TGTGCCAGCAGTGTAATCAGGGGAGAGGAGCAGTACTTC
CDR3 protein: CASSVIRGEEQYF

V gene: TRBV5-4
J gene: TRBJ1-1
clone size: -
D gene: -
CDR3 DNA: TGTGCCAGCAGCTTGGGACAGGTGGAAGCTTTCTTT
CDR3 protein: CASSLGQVEAFF

V gene: TRBV19
J gene: TRBJ1-3
clone size: -
D gene: TRBD1
CDR3 DNA: TGTGCCAGTAATGACAGGGGTACTGGAAACACCATATATTTT
CDR3 protein: CASNDRGTGNTIYF

V gene: TRBV27
J gene: TRBJ1-1
clone size: once
D gene: TRBD1
CDR3 DNA: TGTGCCAGCAGGGGAGACAGGGGGCGCCGGACTGAAGCTTTCTTT
CDR3 protein: CASRGDRGRRTEAFF